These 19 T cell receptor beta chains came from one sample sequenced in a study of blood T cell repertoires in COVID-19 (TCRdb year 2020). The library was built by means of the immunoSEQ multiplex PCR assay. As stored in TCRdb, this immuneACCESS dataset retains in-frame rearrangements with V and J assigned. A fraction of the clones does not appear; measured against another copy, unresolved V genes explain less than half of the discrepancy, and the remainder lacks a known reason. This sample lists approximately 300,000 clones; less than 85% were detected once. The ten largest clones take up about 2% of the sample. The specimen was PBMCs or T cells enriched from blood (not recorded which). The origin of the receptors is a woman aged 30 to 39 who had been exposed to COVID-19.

CDR3 sequence: CATSVPRNYGYTF. The CDR3 region has the DNA TGTGCCACCAGTGTTCCCAGAAACTATGGCTACACCTTC. V is TRBV24-1 and J is TRBJ1-2; no definite D call. The germline gives CDR1 KGHDR, CDR2 SFDVKD. The CDR3 covers 13 residues. V lost 5 bases to trimming and J lost 2 bases, with 8 bases between them.

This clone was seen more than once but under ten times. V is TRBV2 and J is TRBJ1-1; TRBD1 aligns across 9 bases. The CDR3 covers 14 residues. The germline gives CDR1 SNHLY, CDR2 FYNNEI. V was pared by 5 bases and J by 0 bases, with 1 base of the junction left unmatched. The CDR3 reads CASSTGGMNTEAFF. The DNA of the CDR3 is TGTGCCAGCAGTACAGGGGGCATGAACACTGAAGCTTTCTTT.

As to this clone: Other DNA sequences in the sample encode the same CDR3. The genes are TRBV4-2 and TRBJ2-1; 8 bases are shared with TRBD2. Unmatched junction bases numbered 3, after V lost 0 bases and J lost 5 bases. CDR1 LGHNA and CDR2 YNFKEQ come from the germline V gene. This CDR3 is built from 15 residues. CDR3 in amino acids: CASSQDPGGNNEQFF. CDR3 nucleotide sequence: TGTGCCAGCAGCCAAGATCCGGGGGGGAACAATGAGCAGTTCTTC.

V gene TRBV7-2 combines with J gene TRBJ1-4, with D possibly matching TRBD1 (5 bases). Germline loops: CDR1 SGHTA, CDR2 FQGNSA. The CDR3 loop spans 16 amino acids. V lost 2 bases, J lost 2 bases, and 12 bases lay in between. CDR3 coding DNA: TGTGCCAGCAGCTTATTCTCGGGGGAGACTAATGAAAAACTGTTTTTT. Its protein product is CASSLFSGETNEKLFF.

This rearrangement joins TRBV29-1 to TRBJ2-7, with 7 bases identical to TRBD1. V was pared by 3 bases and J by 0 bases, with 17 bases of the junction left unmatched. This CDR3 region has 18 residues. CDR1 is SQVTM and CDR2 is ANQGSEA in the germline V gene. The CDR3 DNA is TGCAGCGTTGAGAGCGACAAACGGGCAGGGGGAAGCTCCTACGAGCAGTACTTC. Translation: CSVESDKRAGGSSYEQYF.

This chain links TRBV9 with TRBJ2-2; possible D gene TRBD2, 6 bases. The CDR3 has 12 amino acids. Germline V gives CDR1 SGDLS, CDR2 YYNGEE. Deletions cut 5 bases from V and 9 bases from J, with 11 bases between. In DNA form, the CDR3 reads TGTGCCAGCAGTAGGACTAACAGGGAGCTGTTTTTT. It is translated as CASSRTNRELFF.

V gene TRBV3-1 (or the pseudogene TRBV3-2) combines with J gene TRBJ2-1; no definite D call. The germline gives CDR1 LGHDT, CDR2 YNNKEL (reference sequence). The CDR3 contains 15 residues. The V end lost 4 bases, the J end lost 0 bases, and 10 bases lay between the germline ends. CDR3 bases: TGTGCCAGCAGCCTCTTTAAGAGCTCCTACAATGAGCAGTTCTTC. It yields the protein CASSLFKSSYNEQFF.

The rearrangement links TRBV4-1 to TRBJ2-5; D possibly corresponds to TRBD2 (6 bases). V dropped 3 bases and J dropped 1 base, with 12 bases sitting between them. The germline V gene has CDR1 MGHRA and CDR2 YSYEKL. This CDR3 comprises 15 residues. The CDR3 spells CASSQVGGFQETQYF. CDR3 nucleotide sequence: TGCGCCAGCAGCCAGGTGGGGGGTTTCCAAGAGACCCAGTACTTC.

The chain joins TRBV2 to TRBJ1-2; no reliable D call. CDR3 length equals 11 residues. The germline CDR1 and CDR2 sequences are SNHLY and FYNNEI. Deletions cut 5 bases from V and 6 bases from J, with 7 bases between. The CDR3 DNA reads TGTGCCAGCAGTCACAGAGATGGCTACACCTTC. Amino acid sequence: CASSHRDGYTF.

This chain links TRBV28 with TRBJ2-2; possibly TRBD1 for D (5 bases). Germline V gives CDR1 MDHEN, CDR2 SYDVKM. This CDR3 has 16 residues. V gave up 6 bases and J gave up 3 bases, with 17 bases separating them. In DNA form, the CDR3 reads TGTGCCAGCAGATCCCGACAGAGCCTATACACCGGGGAGCTGTTTTTT. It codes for CASRSRQSLYTGELFF.

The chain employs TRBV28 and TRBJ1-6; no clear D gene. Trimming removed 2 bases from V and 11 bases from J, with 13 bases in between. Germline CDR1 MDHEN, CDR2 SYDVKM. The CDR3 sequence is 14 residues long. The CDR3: CASSLPEHSPPLHF. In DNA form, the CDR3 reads TGTGCCAGCAGTTTACCGGAGCATTCACCACCCCTCCACTTT.

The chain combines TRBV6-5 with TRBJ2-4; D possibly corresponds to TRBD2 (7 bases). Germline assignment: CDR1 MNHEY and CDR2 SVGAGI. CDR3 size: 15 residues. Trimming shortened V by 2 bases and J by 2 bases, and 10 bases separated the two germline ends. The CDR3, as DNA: TGTGCCAGCAGTTACGAGGGGGGGACCAAAAACATTCAGTACTTC. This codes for CASSYEGGTKNIQYF.

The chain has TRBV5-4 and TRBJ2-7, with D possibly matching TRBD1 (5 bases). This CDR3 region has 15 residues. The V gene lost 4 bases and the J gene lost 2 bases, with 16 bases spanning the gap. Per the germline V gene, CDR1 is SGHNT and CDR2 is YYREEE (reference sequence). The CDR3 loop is CASSGTGPSTYEQYF. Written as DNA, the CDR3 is TGTGCCAGCAGCGGAACAGGCCCTTCTACCTACGAGCAGTACTTC.

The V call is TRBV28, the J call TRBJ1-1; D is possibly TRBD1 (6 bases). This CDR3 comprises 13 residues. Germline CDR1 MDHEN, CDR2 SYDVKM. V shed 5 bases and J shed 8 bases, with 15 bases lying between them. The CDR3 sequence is CASSRRTAVEAFF. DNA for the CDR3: TGTGCCAGCAGTAGGAGGACAGCAGTAGAAGCTTTCTTT.

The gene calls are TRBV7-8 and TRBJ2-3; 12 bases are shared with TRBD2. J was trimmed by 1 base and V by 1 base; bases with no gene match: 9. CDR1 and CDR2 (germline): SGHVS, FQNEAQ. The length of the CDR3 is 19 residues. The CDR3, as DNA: TGTGCCAGCAGCTTAGTATCTAGCGGGAGGGCCTGGGGCACAGATACGCAGTATTTT. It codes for CASSLVSSGRAWGTDTQYF.

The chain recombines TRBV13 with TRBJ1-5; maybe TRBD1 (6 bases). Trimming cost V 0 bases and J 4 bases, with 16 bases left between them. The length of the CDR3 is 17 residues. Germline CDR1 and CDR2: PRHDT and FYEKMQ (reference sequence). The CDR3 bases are TGTGCCAGCAGCTTAGGCCTAAAGGGGGGAGGGAATCAGCCCCAGCATTTT. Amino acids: CASSLGLKGGGNQPQHF. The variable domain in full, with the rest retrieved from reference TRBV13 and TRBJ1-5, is AAGVIQSPRHLIKEKRETATLKCYPIPRHDTVYWYQQGPGQDPQFLISFYEKMQSDKGSIPDRFSAQQFSDYHSELNMSSLELGDSALYFCASSLGLKGGGNQPQHFGDGTRLSIL.

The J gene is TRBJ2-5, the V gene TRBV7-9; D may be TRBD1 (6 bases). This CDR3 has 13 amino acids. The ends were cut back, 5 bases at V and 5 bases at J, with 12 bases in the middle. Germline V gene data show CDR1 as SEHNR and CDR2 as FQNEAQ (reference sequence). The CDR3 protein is CASSLQGRETQYF. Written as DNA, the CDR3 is TGTGCCAGCAGCCTACAGGGTCGGGAGACCCAGTACTTC.

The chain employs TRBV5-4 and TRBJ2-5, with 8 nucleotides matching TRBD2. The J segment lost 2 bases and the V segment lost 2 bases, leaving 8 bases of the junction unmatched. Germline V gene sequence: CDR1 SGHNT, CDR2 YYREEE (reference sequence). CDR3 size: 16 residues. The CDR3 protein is CASSFEIGGVQETQYF. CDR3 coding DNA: TGTGCCAGCAGCTTTGAAATCGGGGGGGTACAAGAGACCCAGTACTTC.

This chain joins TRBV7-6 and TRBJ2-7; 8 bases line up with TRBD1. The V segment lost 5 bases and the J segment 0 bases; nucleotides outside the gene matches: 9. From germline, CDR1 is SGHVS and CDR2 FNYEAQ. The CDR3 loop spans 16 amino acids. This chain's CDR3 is CASSPWTGTSSYEQYF. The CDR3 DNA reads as TGTGCCAGCAGCCCTTGGACAGGGACGAGCTCCTACGAGCAGTACTTC.